Listed below are T cell receptor beta chains from one sample, sequenced in a study of blood T cell repertoires in COVID-19. Assay: immunoSEQ multiplex PCR; the TCRdb copy retains only in-frame clones and omits some. The sample has 64,000 or so clones; around 90% are singletons. The specimen sequenced was peripheral blood. These receptors originate from a human donor in a cohort sampled during active COVID-19. CDR3s include the opening cysteine and the closing phenylalanine or tryptophan. A D gene is named only where the DNA matches it firmly. Rows give clone size only sometimes, using once, few, many, or a class for an expanded clone.

clone size	V gene	J gene	D gene	CDR3 DNA	CDR3 protein
once	TRBV25-1	TRBJ2-7	TRBD2	TGTGCCAGCACCCGGACCGGGGGGAGCTACGAGCAGTACTTC	CASTRTGGSYEQYF
.	TRBV7-9	TRBJ2-5	.	TGTGCCAGCAGCCGCACCGGGACTGGACTGGAGACCCAGTACTTC	CASSRTGTGLETQYF
.	TRBV28	TRBJ2-3	.	TGTGCCAGCAGTCCTCTCTCCCCCACAGATACGCAGTATTTT	CASSPLSPTDTQYF
few	TRBV6-2/TRBV6-3	TRBJ2-1	TRBD2	TGTGCCAGCAGTTACGTACTAGCGGGAGGGGAAAGCTCCTACAATGAGCAGTTCTTC	CASSYVLAGGESSYNEQFF
.	TRBV4-3	TRBJ2-1	TRBD1	TGCGCCAGCAGCCAAGATTCAGGGGGCTCCTACAATGAGCAGTTCTTC	CASSQDSGGSYNEQFF
.	TRBV6-1	TRBJ2-7	TRBD2	TGTGCCAGCAGTGACGGCCCGGGACTAGAAACCTACGAGCAGTACTTC	CASSDGPGLETYEQYF
.	TRBV6-5	TRBJ1-2	.	TGTGCCAGCAGCTCTCGACCTGACAGCCACTATGGCTACACCTTC	CASSSRPDSHYGYTF
.	TRBV4-1	TRBJ2-5	.	TGCGCCAGCAGCCAACCGGGTCCCAGAGGCGAGACCCAGTACTTC	CASSQPGPRGETQYF
.	TRBV7-3	TRBJ2-5	TRBD1	TGTGCCAGCAGCTGGACAGGGCCCCAAGAGACCCAGTACTTC	CASSWTGPQETQYF
.	TRBV28	TRBJ2-7	TRBD2	TGTGCCAGCAGACCAGGGACTAGCGGGAGAGACGAGCAGTACTTC	CASRPGTSGRDEQYF
once	TRBV5-4	TRBJ1-2	TRBD1	TGTGCCAGCAGCTTGCCAGGGGGCGGCTATGGCTACACCTTC	CASSLPGGGYGYTF
few	TRBV4-3	TRBJ2-1	.	TGCGCCAGCAGCCAAGCCCACAGCTACAATGAGCAGTTCTTC	CASSQAHSYNEQFF
.	TRBV28	TRBJ1-2	TRBD1	TGTGCCAGCAGACGGACAGGGGTTAACTATGGCTACACCTTC	CASRRTGVNYGYTF
once	TRBV10-1	TRBJ2-7	TRBD2	TGCGCCAGCAGTCCAGGGACTAGCGGGATAAACTACGAGCAGTACTTC	CASSPGTSGINYEQYF
.	TRBV9	TRBJ1-6	.	TGTGCCAGCAGCCCCGGTTCCGGTTCACCCCTCCACTTT	CASSPGSGSPLHF
few	TRBV5-4	TRBJ1-2	TRBD1	TGTGCCAGCAGCTTGAGGCAGGGGGCTGGTGGCTACACCTTC	CASSLRQGAGGYTF
.	TRBV28	TRBJ2-3	TRBD2	TGTGCCAGCATCATTAGCGGGAGGGCCGGTACGCAGTATTTT	CASIISGRAGTQYF
.	TRBV5-4	TRBJ2-7	.	TGTGCCAGCAGCTTGGGCGGAGGGGAATACTACGAGCAGTACTTC	CASSLGGGEYYEQYF
.	TRBV6-5	TRBJ1-1	TRBD1	TGTGCCAGCAGTTCGACAGGGTTGGGGTTAGCTTTCTTT	CASSSTGLGLAFF
.	TRBV7-8	TRBJ1-1	.	TGTGCCAGCAGCTTATACCGGGACATACTGAACACTGAAGCTTTCTTT	CASSLYRDILNTEAFF
.	TRBV6-6	TRBJ2-7	TRBD1	TGTGCCAGCAGTTACGTTCCCGGACAGGGGTACGAGCAGTACTTC	CASSYVPGQGYEQYF
.	TRBV11-2	TRBJ2-5	TRBD2	TGTGCCAGCAGCTCGACTAGCGGGTTTCAAGAGACCCAGTACTTC	CASSSTSGFQETQYF
.	TRBV19	TRBJ2-1	TRBD2	TGTGCCAGTAGTGGTTCAAGCGGGAGCCGTGGAGGTGAGCAGTTCTTC	CASSGSSGSRGGEQFF
.	TRBV28	TRBJ2-7	.	TGTGCCAGCAGTTTAGTCAGGGGCGGCTCCTACGAGCAGTACTTC	CASSLVRGGSYEQYF
.	TRBV5-1	TRBJ2-3	TRBD2	TGCGCCAGCAGCGGGGGACTAGCGGGCGTACAGGGGCAGTATTTT	CASSGGLAGVQGQYF
.	TRBV7-8	TRBJ2-5	.	TGTGCCAGCAGCCGCGGGTCCATGGTGGGAGAGACCCAGTACTTC	CASSRGSMVGETQYF
.	TRBV11-2	TRBJ2-5	.	TGTGCCAGCAGCTATAATTCTAAAGAGACCCAGTACTTC	CASSYNSKETQYF
.	TRBV7-3	TRBJ2-3	TRBD2	TGTGCCAGCAGCTTAAGTACTAGCGGAGATACGCAGTATTTT	CASSLSTSGDTQYF
.	TRBV9	TRBJ1-6	.	TGTGCCAGCAGCGTAGCTGGGAAGGGGTATAATTCACCCCTCCACTTT	CASSVAGKGYNSPLHF
.	TRBV9	TRBJ1-4	.	TGTGCCAGCAGCGTAGCGGGGGGGGTTGGAGAAAAACTGTTTTTT	CASSVAGGVGEKLFF
once	TRBV7-9	TRBJ2-5	TRBD2	TGTGCCAGCAGCTCACCAAGCGGGATGGGGAGGGAGACCCAGTACTTC	CASSSPSGMGRETQYF
.	TRBV2	TRBJ1-1	TRBD1	TGTGCCAGCAGCGACAGGGGGTACACTGAAGCTTTCTTT	CASSDRGYTEAFF
.	TRBV19	TRBJ2-7	.	TGTGCCACCGGGGATCGACAGGTCGTATCCCACGAGCAGTACTTC	CATGDRQVVSHEQYF
few	TRBV10-1	TRBJ2-7	TRBD2	TGCGCCAGCAGTGGGTTGACGAGCGGGAGCTCCTACGAGCAGTACTTC	CASSGLTSGSSYEQYF
.	TRBV29-1	TRBJ1-1	.	TGCAGCGTTGTTCAGGGGAAGACTGAAGCTTTCTTT	CSVVQGKTEAFF
.	TRBV7-2	TRBJ2-7	.	TGTGCCAGCAGCTTAACTATAACGTTTGAGGAGCAGTACTTC	CASSLTITFEEQYF
.	TRBV9	TRBJ2-5	.	TGTGCCAGCAGCGTAGGAGGCGGGAAAGCAGAGACCCAGTACTTC	CASSVGGGKAETQYF
.	TRBV7-2	TRBJ1-5	TRBD1	TGTGCCAGCAGCTTGACAGGGGGTAGCAATCAGCCCCAGCATTTT	CASSLTGGSNQPQHF
.	TRBV28	TRBJ2-4	TRBD1	TGTGCCAGCAGTTATGGCAGGGGGAACATTCAGTACTTC	CASSYGRGNIQYF
once	TRBV11-2	TRBJ2-1	TRBD2	TGTGCCAGCAGCTTAGGGTGGACTAGCGGGAGTCGGTTCTTC	CASSLGWTSGSRFF
.	TRBV7-2	TRBJ2-1	TRBD2	TGTGCCAGCAGCTTATGGGGACTAGCGAACAATGAGCAGTTCTTC	CASSLWGLANNEQFF
.	TRBV15	TRBJ1-4	TRBD1	TGTGCCACCAGTGGGACAGGCCACGGGAAACTGTTTTTT	CATSGTGHGKLFF
.	TRBV9	TRBJ2-2	.	TGTGCCAGCAGCGTAGCTCCCAACACCGGGGAGCTGTTTTTT	CASSVAPNTGELFF
.	TRBV28	TRBJ2-7	TRBD1	TGTGCCAGCAGTTTAAAGGGACAGGGGTACTTC	CASSLKGQGYF
.	TRBV4-2	TRBJ2-1	.	TGTGCCAGCAGCCAAGTCGGCGCAGGGGAAGTTGAGCAGTTCTTC	CASSQVGAGEVEQFF
.	TRBV3-1/TRBV3-2	TRBJ2-3	TRBD2	TGTGCCAGCAGTCGGTACAGTGGGCGGGAGGATAGCACAGATACGCAGTATTTT	CASSRYSGREDSTDTQYF